This TCR beta chain was profiled in a study of OX40 agonist ivuxolimab in advanced cancers. At the level of the study: An anti-OX40 (CD134) antibody with agonistic activity, ivuxolimab, was administered to patients. Dose-escalation patients' cancers were hepatocellular carcinoma, melanoma, renal cell or head and neck cancer.

Worth noting for this clone: The antigen is not known.

The study's findings and limits: Antigen specificity remained undetermined for the expanded peripheral T cells. Dosing at 0.1 to 3.0 mg/kg was accompanied by clonal expansion of CD4+ and CD8+ blood T cells by week 6.

V was cut by 1 base and J by 2 bases, with 13 bases left in between. CDR3 size: 15 residues. Germline lookup yields CDR1 SGHKS and CDR2 YYEKEE (reference sequence). The data were produced by immunoSEQ multiplex PCR, yet TCRdb's version contains in-frame clones alone and is incomplete. The profile shows over 50,000 clones, roughly 88% of them singletons. The clonotype originates from an adult with an advanced solid tumor such as melanoma, head and neck, liver or kidney cancer. The sample here was CD4+ or CD8+ T cells sorted from blood, taken in a trial of the OX40 agonist ivuxolimab. This sequence joins TRBV5-5 and TRBJ2-7, with no clear D. As DNA, the CDR3 is TGTGCCAGCAGCTTGATTGTGGTCGGAGCCTACGAGCAGTACTTC. Translating gives CASSLIVVGAYEQYF.